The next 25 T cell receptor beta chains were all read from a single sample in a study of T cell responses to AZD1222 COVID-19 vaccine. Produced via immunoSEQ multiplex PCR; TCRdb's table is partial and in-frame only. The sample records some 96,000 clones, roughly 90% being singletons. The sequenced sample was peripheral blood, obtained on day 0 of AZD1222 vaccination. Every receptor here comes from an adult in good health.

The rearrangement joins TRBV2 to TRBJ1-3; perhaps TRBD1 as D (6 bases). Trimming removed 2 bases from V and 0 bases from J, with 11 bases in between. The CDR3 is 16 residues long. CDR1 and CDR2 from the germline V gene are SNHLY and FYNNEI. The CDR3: CASSEQGWNSGNTIYF. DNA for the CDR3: TGTGCCAGCAGTGAACAGGGGTGGAACTCTGGAAACACCATATATTTT.

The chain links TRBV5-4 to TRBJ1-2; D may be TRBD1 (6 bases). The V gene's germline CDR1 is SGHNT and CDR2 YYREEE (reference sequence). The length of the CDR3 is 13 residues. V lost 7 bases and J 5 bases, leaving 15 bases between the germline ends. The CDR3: CASRGGGEYGYTF. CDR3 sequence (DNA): TGTGCCAGCCGAGGGGGGGGAGAATATGGCTACACCTTC.

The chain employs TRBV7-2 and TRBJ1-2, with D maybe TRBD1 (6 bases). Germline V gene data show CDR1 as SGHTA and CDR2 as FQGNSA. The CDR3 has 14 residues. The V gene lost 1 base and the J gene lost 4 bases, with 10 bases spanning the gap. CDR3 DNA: TGTGCCAGCAGCTTAGTGGGGGGGGCCTATGGCTACACCTTC. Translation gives CASSLVGGAYGYTF.

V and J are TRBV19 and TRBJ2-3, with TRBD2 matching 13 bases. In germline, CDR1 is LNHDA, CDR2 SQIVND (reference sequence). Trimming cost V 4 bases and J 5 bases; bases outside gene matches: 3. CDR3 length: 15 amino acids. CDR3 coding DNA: TGTGCCAGTAGTAGAACTAGCGGGAGGGTAGATACGCAGTATTTT. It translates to CASSRTSGRVDTQYF.

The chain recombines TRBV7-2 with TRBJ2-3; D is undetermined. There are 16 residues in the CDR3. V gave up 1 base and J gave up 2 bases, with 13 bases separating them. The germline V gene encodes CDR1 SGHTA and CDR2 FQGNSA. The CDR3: CASSLGVVSPTDTQYF. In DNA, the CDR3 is TGTGCCAGCAGCTTAGGGGTAGTTTCACCCACAGATACGCAGTATTTT.

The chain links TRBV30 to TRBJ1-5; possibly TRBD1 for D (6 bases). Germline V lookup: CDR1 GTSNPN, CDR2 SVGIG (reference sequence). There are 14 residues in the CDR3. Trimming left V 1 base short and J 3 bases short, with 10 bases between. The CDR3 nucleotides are TGTGCCTGGAGTGCGGACAGCTTCAATCAGCCCCAGCATTTT. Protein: CAWSADSFNQPQHF.

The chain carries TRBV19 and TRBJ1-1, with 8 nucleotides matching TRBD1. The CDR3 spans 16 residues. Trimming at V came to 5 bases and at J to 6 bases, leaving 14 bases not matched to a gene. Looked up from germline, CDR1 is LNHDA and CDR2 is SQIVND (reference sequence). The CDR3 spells CASSSRGQGTIAEAFF. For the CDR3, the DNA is TGTGCCAGTAGTTCGAGAGGACAGGGCACAATAGCTGAAGCTTTCTTT. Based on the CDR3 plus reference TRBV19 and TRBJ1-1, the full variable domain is DGGITQSPKYLFRKEGQNVTLSCEQNLNHDAMYWYRQDPGQGLRLIYYSQIVNDFQKGDIAEGYSVSREKKESFPLTVTSAQKNPTAFYLCASSSRGQGTIAEAFFGQGTRLTVV.

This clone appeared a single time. For the CDR3, the DNA is TGTGCCAGCAGTTTCGACTCGGTCGGGGAGCAGTTCTTC. As protein: CASSFDSVGEQFF. The chain links TRBV5-4 to TRBJ2-1; D is unresolved. CDR3 length: 13 residues. The germline CDR1 and CDR2 sequences are SGHNT and YYREEE (reference sequence). V gave up 5 bases and J gave up 10 bases, with 16 bases separating them.

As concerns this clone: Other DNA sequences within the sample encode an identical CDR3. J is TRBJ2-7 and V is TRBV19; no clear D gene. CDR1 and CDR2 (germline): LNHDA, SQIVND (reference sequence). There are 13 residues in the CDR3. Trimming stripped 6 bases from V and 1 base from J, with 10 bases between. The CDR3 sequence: CASSPHDSYEQYF. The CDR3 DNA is TGTGCCAGTAGCCCTCATGATTCCTACGAGCAGTACTTC.

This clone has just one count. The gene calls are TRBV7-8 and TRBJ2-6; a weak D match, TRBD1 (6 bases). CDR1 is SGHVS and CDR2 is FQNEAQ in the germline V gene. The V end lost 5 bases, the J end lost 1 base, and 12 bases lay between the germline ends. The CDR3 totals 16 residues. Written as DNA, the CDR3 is TGTGCCAGCAGCCGCAGGGGAATTTCTGGGGCCAACGTCCTGACTTTC. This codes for CASSRRGISGANVLTF.

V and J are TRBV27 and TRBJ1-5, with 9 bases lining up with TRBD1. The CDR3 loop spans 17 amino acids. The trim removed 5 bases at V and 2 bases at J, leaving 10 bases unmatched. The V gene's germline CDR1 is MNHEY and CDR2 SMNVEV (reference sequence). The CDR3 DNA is TGTGCCAGCAGTCCCGCCCCACAGGGGGCGGGCAATCAGCCCCAGCATTTT. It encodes CASSPAPQGAGNQPQHF.

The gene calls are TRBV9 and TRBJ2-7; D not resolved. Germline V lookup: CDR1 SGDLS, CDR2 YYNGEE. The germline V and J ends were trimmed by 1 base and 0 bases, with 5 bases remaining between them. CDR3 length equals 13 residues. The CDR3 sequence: CASSVRLSYEQYF. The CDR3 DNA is TGTGCCAGCAGCGTAAGGCTCTCCTACGAGCAGTACTTC. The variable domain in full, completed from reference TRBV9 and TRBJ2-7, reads DSGVTQTPKHLITATGQRVTLRCSPRSGDLSVYWYQQSLDQGLQFLIQYYNGEERAKGNILERFSAQQFPDLHSELNLSSLELGDSALYFCASSVRLSYEQYFGPGTRLTVT.

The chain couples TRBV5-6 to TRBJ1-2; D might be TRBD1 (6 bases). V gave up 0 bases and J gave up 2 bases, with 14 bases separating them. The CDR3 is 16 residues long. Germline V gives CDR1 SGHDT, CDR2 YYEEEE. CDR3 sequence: CASSLGGGVENYGYTF. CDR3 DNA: TGTGCCAGCAGCTTGGGAGGGGGTGTGGAGAACTATGGCTACACCTTC.

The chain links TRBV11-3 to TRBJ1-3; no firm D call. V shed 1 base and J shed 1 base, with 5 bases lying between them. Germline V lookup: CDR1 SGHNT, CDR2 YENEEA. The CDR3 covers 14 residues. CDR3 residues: CASSLGVSGNTIYF. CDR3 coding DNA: TGTGCCAGCAGCTTAGGAGTATCTGGAAACACCATATATTTT. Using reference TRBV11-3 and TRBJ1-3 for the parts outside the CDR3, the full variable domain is EAGVVQSPRYKIIEKKQPVAFWCNPISGHNTLYWYLQNLGQGPELLIRYENEEAVDDSQLPKDRFSAERLKGVDSTLKIQPAELGDSAVYLCASSLGVSGNTIYFGEGSWLTVV.

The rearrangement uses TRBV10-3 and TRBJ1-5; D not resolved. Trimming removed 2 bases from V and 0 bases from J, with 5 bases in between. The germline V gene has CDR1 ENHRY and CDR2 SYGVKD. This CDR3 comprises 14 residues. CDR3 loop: CAISEQYSNQPQHF. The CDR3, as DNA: TGTGCCATCAGTGAGCAATATAGCAATCAGCCCCAGCATTTT.

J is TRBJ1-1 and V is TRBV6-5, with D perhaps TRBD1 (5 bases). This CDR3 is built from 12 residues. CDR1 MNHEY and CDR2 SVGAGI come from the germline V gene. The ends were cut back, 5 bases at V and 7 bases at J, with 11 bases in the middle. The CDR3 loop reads CASSRRRGEAFF. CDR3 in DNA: TGTGCCAGCAGTAGACGAAGGGGTGAAGCTTTCTTT.

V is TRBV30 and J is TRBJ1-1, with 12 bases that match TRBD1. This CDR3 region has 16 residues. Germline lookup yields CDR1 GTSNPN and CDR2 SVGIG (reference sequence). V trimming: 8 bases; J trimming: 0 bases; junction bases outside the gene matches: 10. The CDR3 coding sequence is TGTGCCGGGACAGGGGGCGAATCGGGGGTGAACACTGAAGCTTTCTTT. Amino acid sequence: CAGTGGESGVNTEAFF.

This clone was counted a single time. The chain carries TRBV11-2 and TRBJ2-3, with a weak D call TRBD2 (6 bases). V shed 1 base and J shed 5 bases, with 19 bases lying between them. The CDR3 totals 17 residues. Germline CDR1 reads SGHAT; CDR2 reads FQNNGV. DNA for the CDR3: TGTGCCAGCAGCTTAGGACTAGGGAGACGAAACGAAGATACGCAGTATTTT. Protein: CASSLGLGRRNEDTQYF.

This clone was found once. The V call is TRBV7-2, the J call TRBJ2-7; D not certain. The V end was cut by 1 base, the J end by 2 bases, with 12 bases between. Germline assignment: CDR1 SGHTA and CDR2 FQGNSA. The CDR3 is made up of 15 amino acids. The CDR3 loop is CASSLGVGVPYEQYF. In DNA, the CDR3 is TGTGCCAGCAGCTTAGGGGTCGGCGTACCCTACGAGCAGTACTTC.

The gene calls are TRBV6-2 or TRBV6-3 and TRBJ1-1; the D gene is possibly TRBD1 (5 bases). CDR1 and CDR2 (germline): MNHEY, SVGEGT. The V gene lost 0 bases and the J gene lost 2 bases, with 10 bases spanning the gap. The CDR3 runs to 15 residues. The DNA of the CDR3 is TGTGCCAGCAGTTACTCCCAGGGAGGAAACACTGAAGCTTTCTTT. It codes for CASSYSQGGNTEAFF.

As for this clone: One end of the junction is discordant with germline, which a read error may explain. The CDR3 loop reads CASSSDLAGGLQETQYF. The CDR3 DNA sequence: TGTGCTAGCAGCTCGGATCTGGCGGGGGGACTCCAAGAGACCCAGTACTTC. The gene calls are TRBV7-7 and TRBJ2-5; 8 bases fit TRBD2. The CDR3 totals 17 residues. The germline CDR1 and CDR2 sequences are SSHAT and FNYEAQ (reference sequence).

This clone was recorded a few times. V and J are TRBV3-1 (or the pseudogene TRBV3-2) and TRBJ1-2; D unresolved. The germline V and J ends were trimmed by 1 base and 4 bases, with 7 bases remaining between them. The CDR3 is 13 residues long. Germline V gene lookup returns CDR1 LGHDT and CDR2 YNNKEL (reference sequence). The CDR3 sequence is CASSQGSIYGYTF. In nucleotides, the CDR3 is TGTGCCAGCAGCCAAGGCTCCATCTATGGCTACACCTTC.

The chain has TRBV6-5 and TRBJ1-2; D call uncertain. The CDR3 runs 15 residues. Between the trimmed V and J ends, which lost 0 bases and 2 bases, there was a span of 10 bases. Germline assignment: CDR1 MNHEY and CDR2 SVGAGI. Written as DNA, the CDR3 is TGTGCCAGCAGTTACTCGATTCTGCCGAACTATGGCTACACCTTC. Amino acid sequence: CASSYSILPNYGYTF.

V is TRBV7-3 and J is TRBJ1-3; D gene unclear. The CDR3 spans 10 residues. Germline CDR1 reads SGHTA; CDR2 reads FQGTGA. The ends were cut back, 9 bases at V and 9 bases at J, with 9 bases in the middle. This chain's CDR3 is CASGSSTIYF. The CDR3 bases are TGTGCCAGTGGATCCAGCACCATATATTTT.

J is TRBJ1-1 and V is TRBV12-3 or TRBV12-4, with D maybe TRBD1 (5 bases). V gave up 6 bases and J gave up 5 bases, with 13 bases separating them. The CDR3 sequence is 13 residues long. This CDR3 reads CASRGQVGTEAFF. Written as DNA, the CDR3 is TGTGCCAGCAGAGGACAAGTTGGAACTGAAGCTTTCTTT.